This T cell receptor beta chain was captured by sequencing in a study of liver allograft versus peripheral blood T cells. On the study more broadly: T cell receptor repertoires in transplanted livers were compared with those in recipients' peripheral blood.

This clonotype is medium-sized in the sample. TCRdb passed the reads through MiXCR, listing each CDR3 protein once. This repertoire shows some 7,700 distinct CDR3 sequences, 15% to 20% found once; its top ten account for 1.5% to 2%. The sequence was collected from a human patient who had a liver transplant. A share of the T cells may be of graft donor origin.

CDR3 DNA: TGTGCCAGCAGTTTTCGGACAGGGAACTATGGCTACACCTTC. Amino acid sequence: CASSFRTGNYGYTF. The chain combines TRBV12-3 or TRBV12-4 with TRBJ1-2, with TRBD1 matching over 8 bases. V lost 3 bases, J lost 2 bases, and 2 bases stayed unmatched. The CDR3 totals 14 residues.